The sequence of this TCR beta chain was determined in a study of T cells after yellow fever vaccination (dated by TCRdb to 2018 to 2020). Broadly, across the study: Staining for CD3, CD45RA, CCR7 and CD95 was used to sort memory subsets (EM, EMRA, CM and Tscm) on a BD FACS Aria III. To follow T-cell clones before and after primary and booster YFV17D yellow fever vaccination, bulk TCR alpha and beta repertoires were sequenced over time. Two healthy male donors, one aged 18 to 29 and one aged 30 to 40 years, made up the cohort. The SMART-Seq v4 Ultra Low Input RNA kit was used to prepare libraries from fractions with low cell numbers. Memory subsets were sorted on days 0, 15 and 45 and at 18 months following primary vaccination, and on days 0, 15 and 45 following the 30-year booster. Blood was collected at multiple timepoints before and after primary and secondary immunization, and bulk PBMC replicates and cell subsets were isolated.

Synthesis of TCR cDNA relied on 5'RACE template switching, a step that introduced a universal primer site along with unique molecular identifiers. Priming for cDNA synthesis came from both the TCR alpha and TCR beta constant segments. Library amplification used two PCR steps, and the second PCR step added sample barcodes and sequencing adapters. Sequencing of the libraries was done on either Illumina HiSeq 2500 (2x100 bp) or NovaSeq (2x150 bp). The published analysis was carried out like this. Reads were demultiplexed and collapsed into UMI consensus sequences with MIGEC, and V(D)J alignment was performed with MiXCR. Clonotypes responding to the vaccine were identified with edgeR on replicate PBMC samples, with the criteria of FDR below 0.01 and a log2 fold change above 5 up to day 15. Each bulk clonotype was labeled CD4 or CD8 based on which sequenced repertoire, CD4 or CD8, contained the clonotype at higher abundance. To estimate how each clone was distributed across memory phenotypes, clonotype frequencies in memory subsets were weighted by the numbers of FACS-sorted cells. TCRdb cleaned the public reads at Q25 with fastp, built clones with MiXCR and kept in-frame beta chains. One record per CDR3 amino acid sequence lists the most common genes and DNA. TCRdb, not the original authors, processed these V and J calls. Counted in this sample were about 20,000 distinct CDR3 sequences; 4% to 6% of them appeared once. Around 18% of the sample comes from the top ten.

This sample's treatment or condition label indicates: live attenuated yellow fever vaccine strain. PBMCs were isolated from peripheral blood using a standard Ficoll-Paque protocol. For sorted memory subsets, RNA extraction was done with the RNeasy Micro Kit. Trimming removed 2 bases from V and 1 base from J, leaving 9 bases between the germline ends. The CDR3, cysteine through phenylalanine, is 14 amino acids long. The only DNA kept is the CDR3, 42 bases in frame from the first base. The CDR1 and CDR2 encoded by the germline V gene are SGDLS and YYNGEE. This clonotype was recorded at least ten times. Per-base qualities were not stored, and no clone one base away is much larger. What the work shows at the level of the full study, not this receptor alone: Compared with the primary T-cell response, the secondary T-cell response was weaker but faster, peaking on day 5 rather than day 15. On day 0, almost all vaccine-responding clonotypes were below detection in the sorted memory subsets. After the booster, most of the clones that had expanded following primary vaccination were detected again (roughly 97% of CD4 and 88% of CD8), which suggests that memory was broadly maintained. A small fraction of clonotypes showed up in both the CD4 and CD8 compartments, probably as a result of convergent recombination. Only a couple of donors were included in the study, so the extent to which the findings can be generalized is limited. Because abundant contaminating clonotypes from the bulk population could be contained in FACS-sorted repertoires, computational filtering was required.

Sequencing used PBMCs, either bulk or a sorted T-cell subset (CD4+, CD8+, memory, or dextramer-sorted; not recorded which), obtained around 45 days after the first yellow fever vaccination. This receptor was obtained from a young man who received the YFV17D yellow fever vaccine. Here the chain combines TRBV9 and TRBJ1-1, and perhaps TRBD1 as D gene, on 5 matching bases. The CDR3 loop reads CASSVQGTNTEAFF. The nucleotides read TGTGCCAGCAGCGTGCAGGGTACGAACACTGAAGCTTTCTTT.